These 9 T cell receptor beta chains originate from one sample sequenced in a study of blood T cell repertoires in COVID-19. Method: immunoSEQ multiplex PCR; TCRdb's copy keeps in-frame clones and lacks some. The sample has roughly 280,000 clones; roughly 88% are singletons. The source material was peripheral blood. The source of these receptors is a woman aged 70-85 years with acute or convalescent COVID-19.

The V gene is TRBV3-1 (or the pseudogene TRBV3-2), the J gene TRBJ1-1; TRBD1 is a possible D gene (5 bases). The germline CDR1 and CDR2 sequences are LGHDT and YNNKEL (reference sequence). V lost 4 bases and J 9 bases, leaving 12 bases between the germline ends. CDR3 length equals 12 residues. The CDR3 sequence: CASSLKEGKAFF. CDR3 DNA: TGTGCCAGCAGCCTTAAGGAGGGGAAAGCTTTCTTT.

This clone was observed a handful of times. The sample contains more than one DNA sequence encoding this CDR3. The gene calls are TRBV6-5 and TRBJ2-7; 7 positions agree with TRBD1. V trimming: 6 bases; J trimming: 4 bases; junction bases outside the gene matches: 9. This CDR3 contains 14 residues. CDR1 and CDR2 from the germline V gene are MNHEY and SVGAGI. The CDR3 loop reads CASRDRPQSYEQYF. DNA of the CDR3: TGTGCCAGCAGGGACAGGCCACAAAGTTACGAGCAGTACTTC.

There are a few counts of this clone. This CDR3 reads CASSKEGRAFF. CDR3 DNA: TGTGCCAGCAGTAAGGAGGGACGAGCTTTCTTT. V gene TRBV2 combines with J gene TRBJ1-1, with D possibly being TRBD1 (5 bases). Germline CDR1 is SNHLY and CDR2 is FYNNEI. Trimming pared 5 bases from V and 10 bases from J, leaving 11 bases between. This CDR3 region has 11 residues.

This clone was detected once. The chain links TRBV2 to TRBJ2-7; 9 nucleotides line up with TRBD1. In germline, CDR1 is SNHLY, CDR2 FYNNEI. The trim removed 5 bases at V and 5 bases at J, leaving 7 bases unmatched. This CDR3 comprises 14 residues. CDR3 coding DNA: TGTGCCAGCAGTTTCAGGACAGGGGACCACGAGCAGTACTTC. Its translation: CASSFRTGDHEQYF. The full variable domain, rest sourced from reference TRBV2 and TRBJ2-7, is EPEVTQTPSHQVTQMGQEVILRCVPISNHLYFYWYRQILGQKVEFLVSFYNNEISEKSEIFDDQFSVERPDGSNFTLKIRSTKLEDSAMYFCASSFRTGDHEQYFGPGTRLTVT.

For this clone: Other DNA sequences of this sample code for an identical CDR3. This rearrangement joins TRBV5-1 to TRBJ1-1; D might be TRBD1 (5 bases). Per germline, CDR1 SGHRS and CDR2 YFSETQ. The V end lost 6 bases, the J end lost 8 bases, and 11 bases lay between the germline ends. The CDR3 extends over 11 amino acids. CDR3 sequence: CASTGGTEAFF. The CDR3 nucleotides are TGCGCCAGCACGGGGGGTACCGAAGCTTTCTTT.

The V gene is TRBV7-3, the J gene TRBJ2-5; D might be TRBD2 (5 bases). Germline lookup yields CDR1 SGHTA and CDR2 FQGTGA. V lost 1 base to trimming and J lost 4 bases, with 13 bases between them. The CDR3 spans 15 residues. CDR3 region: CASSLMSSAGETQYF. The CDR3, as DNA: TGTGCCAGCAGCTTAATGTCCAGTGCGGGAGAGACCCAGTACTTC.

The chain uses TRBV6-5 and TRBJ1-2, with unresolved D. The germline gives CDR1 MNHEY, CDR2 SVGAGI. Trimming stripped 1 base from V and 4 bases from J, with 10 bases between. The CDR3 contains 14 residues. The CDR3 is CASSYLGGGYGYTF. The CDR3 DNA is TGTGCCAGCAGTTACTTAGGCGGCGGCTATGGCTACACCTTC.

This clone showed up just once. V usage is TRBV19 and J usage is TRBJ2-7; 7 bases are shared with TRBD1. The germline CDR1 and CDR2 sequences are LNHDA and SQIVND (reference sequence). The ends lost 5 bases at V and 4 bases at J; junction bases unmatched: 5. This CDR3 spans 13 amino acids. This CDR3 reads CASSSSDRYEQYF. CDR3 DNA sequence: TGTGCCAGTAGTTCGTCGGACAGGTACGAGCAGTACTTC. Combining the CDR3 with reference TRBV19 and TRBJ2-7 gives the whole variable domain DGGITQSPKYLFRKEGQNVTLSCEQNLNHDAMYWYRQDPGQGLRLIYYSQIVNDFQKGDIAEGYSVSREKKESFPLTVTSAQKNPTAFYLCASSSSDRYEQYFGPGTRLTVT.

This chain joins TRBV19 and TRBJ2-3; D not resolved. This CDR3 is built from 13 residues. CDR1 LNHDA and CDR2 SQIVND come from the germline V gene (reference sequence). V shed 10 bases and J shed 1 base, with 12 bases lying between them. In DNA form, the CDR3 reads TGTGCCACTAGGCGCCAGGGCACAGATACGCAGTATTTT. It translates to CATRRQGTDTQYF.